Many counts were recorded for the clone carrying this TCR beta chain. What it recognizes is unknown. This sample stems from a study of T cell repertoires in cytomegalovirus infection. Across the study: It was recently identified HLA-C-restricted and well-studied HLA-B-restricted CMV epitopes that the study used. Signatures in public TCR beta sequences pointed to both CMV infection and matching HLA type. Study conclusions and caveats: Across the ex vivo response, the dominant clonotypes were HLA-C-restricted CMV-specific TCR beta clonotypes.

TCRdb passed the reads through MiXCR, listing each CDR3 protein once. The table has over 100,000 distinct CDR3 sequences, under 30% seen once. The CDR3 has 13 residues. V lost 2 bases to trimming and J lost 7 bases, with 9 bases between them. The germline CDR1 and CDR2 sequences are MNHNY and SVGAGI (reference sequence). Here the sequenced sample was CD8+ T cells from cultured PBMCs, taken from culture after CMV antigen stimulation. The TCR comes from a human donor in good health (CMV status not recorded). Some clones in this sample may be carry-over from other donors' samples. This chain connects TRBV6-6 to TRBJ2-1; a possible D gene is TRBD2 (6 bases). The DNA of the CDR3 is TGTGCCAGCAGTTACGGAGGGTTTAATGAGCAGTTCTTC. Protein product: CASSYGGFNEQFF.